Each of the 32 T cell receptor beta chains below was sequenced from the same sample in a study of CD8+ T cells in alopecia areata. The authors extracted RNA and reverse transcribed it into cDNA as the sequencing template. TCRdb's copy holds only in-frame clones and misses some; the assay was immunoSEQ multiplex PCR. The sample comprises fewer than 200,000 clones, 59% of which are singletons, and roughly 14% rests with the top ten. Material: CD4+ T cells sorted from blood, obtained at week 0. The receptors here all came from a human donor with alopecia areata.

J is TRBJ1-5 and V is TRBV30; no firm D call. This CDR3 spans 14 amino acids. Deletions cut 4 bases from V and 2 bases from J, with 12 bases between. Germline V gene sequence: CDR1 GTSNPN, CDR2 SVGIG (reference sequence). The CDR3 here is CAWNVGMRNQPQHF. DNA for the CDR3: TGTGCCTGGAATGTGGGGATGCGCAATCAGCCCCAGCATTTT.

The chain carries TRBV4-2 and TRBJ1-2; 7 nucleotides agree with TRBD1. The CDR3 length is 13 residues. The germline V gene has CDR1 LGHNA and CDR2 YNFKEQ. The ends lost 4 bases at V and 7 bases at J; junction bases unmatched: 6. The CDR3 sequence is CASSPVEGAGYTF. CDR3 coding DNA: TGTGCCAGCAGCCCCGTTGAGGGGGCTGGCTACACCTTC.

In nucleotides, the CDR3 is TGCGCCAGCAGCCAGGGGGGCCAAGCGAACACCGGGGAGCTGTTTTTT. As protein: CASSQGGQANTGELFF. The chain couples TRBV4-1 to TRBJ2-2; possibly TRBD1 or TRBD2 for D (6 bases each). CDR3 length equals 16 residues. CDR1 is MGHRA and CDR2 is YSYEKL in the germline V gene. V lost 3 bases, J lost 0 bases, and 11 bases lay in between.

V is TRBV7-9 and J is TRBJ2-2; possibly TRBD1 for D (5 bases). Trimming pared 1 base from V and 0 bases from J, leaving 6 bases between. Germline-derived CDR1 and CDR2 are SEHNR and FQNEAQ (reference sequence). The CDR3 contains 15 residues. The CDR3 protein is CASSLGTSNTGELFF. CDR3 DNA: TGTGCCAGCAGCTTAGGGACATCGAACACCGGGGAGCTGTTTTTT.

This clone was counted between two and nine times. The chain joins TRBV29-1 to TRBJ1-2; D ambiguous. The CDR3 has 13 amino acids. V was clipped by 7 bases and J by 4 bases, with 16 bases between them. The germline V gene encodes CDR1 SQVTM and CDR2 ANQGSEA. CDR3: CSAHTGSLYGYTF. CDR3 nucleotides: TGCAGCGCACACACCGGTAGTCTCTATGGCTACACCTTC.

The chain combines TRBV27 with TRBJ1-2; maybe TRBD1 (5 bases). CDR1 and CDR2 (germline): MNHEY, SMNVEV (reference sequence). Trimming pared 3 bases from V and 4 bases from J, leaving 15 bases between. The CDR3 is 15 amino acids. The CDR3 loop is CASSFGGGPSYGYTF. For the CDR3, the DNA is TGTGCCAGCAGTTTCGGGGGTGGGCCGTCCTATGGCTACACCTTC.

This chain uses TRBV30 with TRBJ1-2; TRBD1 aligns across 8 bases. This CDR3 is built from 13 residues. V trimming: 8 bases; J trimming: 7 bases; junction bases outside the gene matches: 12. Per germline, CDR1 GTSNPN and CDR2 SVGIG (reference sequence). The CDR3 sequence is CARSPGTGGGYTF. The DNA of the CDR3 is TGTGCCCGTTCTCCCGGGACAGGCGGTGGCTACACCTTC.

This clone turned up a few times. The chain joins TRBV29-1 to TRBJ1-1; 12 bases map to TRBD1. Germline lookup yields CDR1 SQVTM and CDR2 ANQGSEA. This CDR3 spans 13 amino acids. J gave up 6 bases and V 7 bases, and 6 bases lay outside the gene matches. The CDR3 sequence is CSASGTGGPEAFF. The CDR3 nucleotides read TGCAGCGCCTCCGGGACAGGGGGCCCTGAAGCTTTCTTT.

The chain carries TRBV11-1 and TRBJ1-1; D is undetermined. CDR1 and CDR2 (germline): SGHAT, FQDESV (reference sequence). V lost 1 base and J 4 bases, leaving 4 bases between the germline ends. The CDR3 totals 12 residues. CDR3 region: CASSLGRTEAFF. The CDR3 region has the DNA TGTGCCAGCAGCTTAGGGCGCACTGAAGCTTTCTTT.

The chain links TRBV19 to TRBJ1-2, with D uncertain. This CDR3 contains 14 residues. V lost 5 bases, J lost 4 bases, and 14 bases lay in between. In germline, CDR1 is LNHDA, CDR2 SQIVND (reference sequence). CDR3 region: CASSSGGNPYGYTF. The CDR3 DNA reads as TGTGCCAGTAGTTCGGGAGGGAATCCCTATGGCTACACCTTC.

The count of this clone is one. The chain has TRBV27 and TRBJ2-7, with D maybe TRBD1 (5 bases). Germline-derived CDR1 and CDR2 are MNHEY and SMNVEV (reference sequence). Between the trimmed V and J ends, which lost 2 bases and 2 bases, there was a span of 13 bases. This CDR3 has 15 amino acids. The CDR3 spells CASSLDPGMPYEQYF. As DNA, the CDR3 is TGTGCCAGCAGTTTAGATCCAGGGATGCCCTACGAGCAGTACTTC.

This clone has more than one count but fewer than ten. Other DNA sequences in the same sample also yield this CDR3. The chain recombines TRBV29-1 with TRBJ1-1; D gene uncertain. CDR1 and CDR2 from the germline V gene are SQVTM and ANQGSEA. The CDR3 runs to 13 residues. Trimming removed 1 base from V and 1 base from J, with 7 bases in between. CDR3: CSVEGRANTEAFF. DNA for the CDR3: TGCAGCGTTGAAGGTCGGGCGAACACTGAAGCTTTCTTT.

The CDR3 protein is CASSPPSTDTQYF. The CDR3 DNA is TGCGCCAGCAGCCCCCCCAGCACAGATACGCAGTATTTT. This chain connects TRBV5-1 to TRBJ2-3; no firm D call. V shed 4 bases and J shed 0 bases, with 6 bases lying between them. In germline, CDR1 is SGHRS, CDR2 YFSETQ. The CDR3 spans 13 residues.

In this sample, this clone turned up a few times. The rearrangement links TRBV29-1 to TRBJ2-4; maybe TRBD1 (7 bases). CDR1 SQVTM and CDR2 ANQGSEA come from the germline V gene. V was clipped by 7 bases and J by 4 bases, with 14 bases between them. The CDR3 length is 13 residues. The DNA of the CDR3 is TGCAGCGCCGCAGGGGGGCCGAAAAACATTCAGTACTTC. Translated: CSAAGGPKNIQYF.

The chain links TRBV19 to TRBJ1-4; D remains unclear. Trimming took off 6 bases at V and 7 bases at J, with 18 bases between the two ends. Germline values: CDR1 LNHDA, CDR2 SQIVND (reference sequence). This CDR3 comprises 15 residues. The CDR3 loop is CASRMARSLGEKLFF. In DNA, the CDR3 is TGTGCCAGTAGGATGGCAAGGTCGCTGGGTGAAAAACTGTTTTTT.

The V and J genes are TRBV18 and TRBJ1-2, with D perhaps TRBD1 (5 bases). The CDR3 totals 14 residues. The V end lost 1 base, the J end lost 5 bases, and 11 bases lay between the germline ends. Per germline, CDR1 KGHSH and CDR2 LQKENI. The CDR3 is CASSPQRDLYGYTF. The CDR3 bases are TGTGCCAGCTCACCACAGAGGGACTTATATGGCTACACCTTC.

The chain couples TRBV30 to TRBJ2-1; D not certain. This CDR3 region has 15 residues. V lost 5 bases and J 0 bases, leaving 14 bases between the germline ends. Looked up from germline, CDR1 is GTSNPN and CDR2 is SVGIG (reference sequence). The DNA of the CDR3 is TGTGCCTGGTCCCGCGCAGCATCCTCCTACAATGAGCAGTTCTTC. As protein: CAWSRAASSYNEQFF.

V is TRBV9 and J is TRBJ2-5; D is perhaps TRBD1 or TRBD2 (5 bases each). The length of the CDR3 is 15 residues. V shed 2 bases and J shed 5 bases, with 16 bases lying between them. Germline V gene lookup returns CDR1 SGDLS and CDR2 YYNGEE. The CDR3 DNA reads as TGTGCCAGCAGCGTTGTCCCGGGGCCGTGGGAGACCCAGTACTTC. Translation gives CASSVVPGPWETQYF. The full variable domain, rest sourced from reference TRBV9 and TRBJ2-5, is DSGVTQTPKHLITATGQRVTLRCSPRSGDLSVYWYQQSLDQGLQFLIQYYNGEERAKGNILERFSAQQFPDLHSELNLSSLELGDSALYFCASSVVPGPWETQYFGPGTRLLVL.

The gene calls are TRBV7-3 and TRBJ2-2, with no clear D. From germline, CDR1 is SGHTA and CDR2 FQGTGA. The CDR3 sequence is 12 residues long. V was clipped by 1 base and J by 6 bases, with 3 bases between them. CDR3 amino acids: CASSLRAGELFF. CDR3 DNA sequence: TGTGCCAGCAGCTTAAGGGCCGGGGAGCTGTTTTTT.

The genes are TRBV5-1 and TRBJ1-5, with D hard to call. The CDR3 covers 18 residues. Germline CDR1 reads SGHRS; CDR2 reads YFSETQ. V lost 3 bases and J lost 3, with 22 bases in between. CDR3 loop: CASSSQPSCPANNQPQHF. For the CDR3, the DNA is TGCGCCAGCAGCTCCCAACCCTCTTGCCCCGCTAACAATCAGCCCCAGCATTTT.

The rearrangement joins TRBV30 to TRBJ1-1, with TRBD1 as a possible D gene (6 bases). The germline gives CDR1 GTSNPN, CDR2 SVGIG (reference sequence). The CDR3 contains 13 residues. Deletions cut 0 bases from V and 6 bases from J, with 11 bases between. CDR3 DNA: TGTGCCTGGAGTGTACGGGGGCGCGCTGAAGCTTTCTTT. Translated: CAWSVRGRAEAFF.

This chain connects TRBV5-1 to TRBJ1-2, with 8 bases lining up with TRBD1. The length of the CDR3 is 14 residues. Germline V gene data show CDR1 as SGHRS and CDR2 as YFSETQ. The junction had 3 bases not matched to a gene; V was cut back by 0 bases and J by 5 bases. The CDR3 DNA reads TGCGCCAGCAGCTTGGCCCGACAGGGGTATGGCTACACCTTC. This gives the protein CASSLARQGYGYTF.

As DNA, the CDR3 is TGCAGCGCCGGCGGGGGGGCCCGAGAGACCCAGTACTTC. This translates into CSAGGGARETQYF. V gene TRBV29-1 combines with J gene TRBJ2-5, with TRBD2 identical over 9 bases. V trimming: 7 bases; J trimming: 4 bases; junction bases outside the gene matches: 7. The CDR3 runs 13 residues. Germline assignment: CDR1 SQVTM and CDR2 ANQGSEA.

This chain links TRBV7-9 with TRBJ2-7; 9 bases map to TRBD2. The V segment lost 2 bases and the J segment 1 base; nucleotides outside the gene matches: 3. This CDR3 comprises 15 residues. Germline CDR1 SEHNR, CDR2 FQNEAQ (reference sequence). The CDR3 DNA sequence: TGTGCCAGCAGCTTACAGCGGGGGGCTTCCTACGAGCAGTACTTC. This codes for CASSLQRGASYEQYF.

The rearrangement links TRBV25-1 to TRBJ1-1, with D perhaps matching TRBD1 (6 bases). The length of the CDR3 is 13 residues. Per the germline V gene, CDR1 is MGHDK and CDR2 is SYGVNS. V was clipped by 10 bases and J by 0 bases, with 12 bases between them. As DNA, the CDR3 is TGTGCCACCGGGGGGCATTTGAACACTGAAGCTTTCTTT. It codes for CATGGHLNTEAFF.

This clone was counted once. The chain employs TRBV5-1 and TRBJ2-3; the match to TRBD2 covers 10 bases. After removal of 5 bases from V and 3 bases from J, the junction contained 0 bases not matched to a gene. Germline V lookup: CDR1 SGHRS, CDR2 YFSETQ. CDR3 length: 13 amino acids. The CDR3 nucleotides read TGCGCCAGCAGTAGCGGGGGGACAGATACGCAGTATTTT. Its protein is CASSSGGTDTQYF.

The V gene is TRBV29-1, the J gene TRBJ1-2, with D possibly TRBD1 on 6 matching bases. This CDR3 contains 12 residues. Trimming pared 4 bases from V and 8 bases from J, leaving 14 bases between. Germline CDR1 SQVTM, CDR2 ANQGSEA. Written as DNA, the CDR3 is TGCAGCGTTGGGGTGGGGGCGCGAGGCTACACCTTC. This gives the protein CSVGVGARGYTF.

This chain connects TRBV4-2 to TRBJ2-5; tentatively, D is TRBD2 (5 bases). Germline loops: CDR1 LGHNA, CDR2 YNFKEQ. This CDR3 contains 17 residues. V lost 0 bases to trimming and J lost 4 bases, with 18 bases between them. The DNA for the CDR3 is TGTGCCAGCAGCCAAGATAATCCTTGGCTACGGGGAGAGACCCAGTACTTC. Amino acid sequence: CASSQDNPWLRGETQYF.

This clone was picked up a small number of times. This chain joins TRBV21-1 and TRBJ2-2; the D call TRBD2 from the table was never checked on the DNA. TRBV21-1 is assigned pseudogene status. There are 16 residues in the CDR3. The CDR3 DNA sequence: TGTGCCAGCAGCAAGCCGACTAGCGGAAACACCGGGGAGCTGTTTTTT. Translated, it gives CASSKPTSGNTGELFF.

This clone was detected a few times. V usage is TRBV9 and J usage is TRBJ2-5; D remains unclear. Deletions cut 0 bases from V and 2 bases from J, with 5 bases between. CDR3 length: 13 residues. Germline loops: CDR1 SGDLS, CDR2 YYNGEE. The CDR3 DNA is TGTGCCAGCAGCGTAGATTGGCAAGAGACCCAGTACTTC. It encodes CASSVDWQETQYF. The variable domain in full, with the rest retrieved from reference TRBV9 and TRBJ2-5, is DSGVTQTPKHLITATGQRVTLRCSPRSGDLSVYWYQQSLDQGLQFLIQYYNGEERAKGNILERFSAQQFPDLHSELNLSSLELGDSALYFCASSVDWQETQYFGPGTRLLVL.

About this clone: The junction does not match germline at one end; this may be a read error. The J gene is TRBJ1-5, the V gene TRBV6-6; weak D call: TRBD1 (5 bases). Per germline, CDR1 MNHNY and CDR2 SVGAGI (reference sequence). This CDR3 is 14 amino acids long. The CDR3 protein is CASSSQDSNQPQHF. Written as DNA, the CDR3 is TGTGCCAGCTCTTCACAGGATAGCAATCAGCCCCAGCACTTT.

The chain links TRBV29-1 to TRBJ2-2; a possible D gene is TRBD1 (5 bases). The CDR3 spans 13 residues. Between the trimmed V and J ends, which lost 4 bases and 4 bases, there was a span of 10 bases. Germline V gene lookup returns CDR1 SQVTM and CDR2 ANQGSEA. CDR3 in amino acids: CSVGGAGTGELFF. The CDR3 DNA follows: TGCAGCGTTGGGGGCGCTGGCACCGGGGAGCTGTTTTTT.